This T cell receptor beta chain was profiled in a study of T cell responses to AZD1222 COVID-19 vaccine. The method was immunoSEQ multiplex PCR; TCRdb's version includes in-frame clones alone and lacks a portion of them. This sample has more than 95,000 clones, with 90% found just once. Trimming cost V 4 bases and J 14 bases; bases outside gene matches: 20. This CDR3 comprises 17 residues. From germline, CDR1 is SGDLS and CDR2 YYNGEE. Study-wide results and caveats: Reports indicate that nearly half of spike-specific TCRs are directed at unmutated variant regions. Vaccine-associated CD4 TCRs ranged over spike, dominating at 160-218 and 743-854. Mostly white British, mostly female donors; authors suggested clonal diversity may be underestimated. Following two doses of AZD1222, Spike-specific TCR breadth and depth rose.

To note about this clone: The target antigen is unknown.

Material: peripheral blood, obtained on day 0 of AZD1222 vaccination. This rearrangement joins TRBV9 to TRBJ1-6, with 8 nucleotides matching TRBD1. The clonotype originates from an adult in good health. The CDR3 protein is CASSPGRVDRANRALHF. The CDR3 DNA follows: TGTGCCAGCAGCCCCGGGAGGGTGGACAGGGCCAACAGGGCCCTCCACTTT.